Included here is one T cell receptor (beta chain) sequence, with context. Its antigen is unidentified. Broader study findings: Greatest tumor Treg TCR overlap was with tumor naive CD4+ cells. The TCR gene usage of tumor memory CD4+ T cells clustered together with blood and lymph node memory CD4+ cells and with lymph node naive CD4+ cells.

After constant-region reverse-primer amplification, full-length variable regions underwent semi-nested PCR with Nested Universal Primer A. TCRdb re-derived calls from the 5' RACE reads in MiXCR, one entry per CDR3 protein. The sample consists of approximately 37,000 distinct CDR3 sequences, under 20% of them appearing once. Per the germline V gene, CDR1 is LGHDT and CDR2 is YNNKEL (reference sequence). This CDR3 contains 16 residues. Trimming removed 3 bases from V and 6 bases from J; junction bases left unmatched: 5. Naive CD4+ cells had CD25+ Tregs removed. The sequencing input was naive CD4+ T cells sorted from a lymph node. Stated subset: naive CD4+ T cells, CD4+CD45RA+CD25-. The TCR comes from a female donor with breast cancer. The V and J genes are TRBV3-1 and TRBJ2-2, with 12 bases identical to TRBD2. The CDR3 sequence: CASSHATSGRSGELFF. The CDR3 nucleotides are TGTGCCAGCAGCCACGCCACTAGCGGGAGGTCCGGGGAGCTGTTTTTT.